The 22 T cell receptor beta chains listed next were all sequenced from one sample in a study of T cells in Graves' hyperthyroidism and ophthalmopathy. Using RNA transcripts as the source, TCR beta CDR3 regions were amplified. The TCR CDR3 first-round RT-PCR relied on the HTBI primer set. TCRdb recomputed calls from the multiplex PCR reads with MiXCR, one row per CDR3 protein. The table records hundreds of thousands of distinct CDR3 sequences, roughly 14% of them present only once. The sample consisted of blood. The receptors derive from a woman between 40 and 55 years old with Graves' ophthalmopathy.

This clonotype was detected ten times or more. V usage is TRBV11-1 and J usage is TRBJ1-2; 11 nucleotides align to TRBD1. V lost 6 bases and J lost 2; bases outside the gene matches: 8. This CDR3 is 16 amino acids long. Germline V gene data show CDR1 as SGHAT and CDR2 as FQDESV (reference sequence). The CDR3 sequence is CASSPTGTGGNYGYTF. The CDR3 nucleotides are TGTGCCAGCAGTCCAACCGGGACAGGGGGGAACTATGGCTACACCTTC.

In its sample, this clonotype was seen many times. This chain joins TRBV24-1 and TRBJ2-6; D gene ambiguous. V was shortened by 8 bases and J by 1 base, with 5 bases between the two germline ends. Germline V gives CDR1 KGHDR, CDR2 SFDVKD. The CDR3 consists of 13 residues. The CDR3 sequence: CATKPSGANVLTF. As DNA, the CDR3 is TGTGCCACCAAGCCTTCTGGGGCCAACGTCCTGACTTTC.

This clonotype occurred a few times. The chain combines TRBV27 with TRBJ2-7, with D hard to call. The CDR3 totals 14 residues. Trimming pared 10 bases from V and 1 base from J, leaving 17 bases between. The V gene's germline CDR1 is MNHEY and CDR2 SMNVEV (reference sequence). The DNA of the CDR3 is TGTGCCACCCAAAGGAGTTTTGGATCCTACGAGCAGTACTTC. This translates into CATQRSFGSYEQYF.

V usage is TRBV19 and J usage is TRBJ1-4; the D is unclear. Germline V gene lookup returns CDR1 LNHDA and CDR2 SQIVND (reference sequence). The CDR3 runs to 14 residues. V was pared by 10 bases and J by 3 bases, with 15 bases between. The chain's CDR3 is CATEDRRSNEKLFF. The CDR3 DNA reads as TGTGCCACAGAAGACCGGCGCTCTAATGAAAAACTGTTTTTT.

This clonotype turned up a few times. This chain joins TRBV20-1 and TRBJ2-7; TRBD1 matches at 7 bases. CDR1 and CDR2 from the germline V gene are DFQATT and SNEGSKA (reference sequence). V gave up 0 bases and J gave up 2 bases; unmatched junction bases: 7. The CDR3 sequence is 15 residues long. The CDR3 coding sequence is TGCAGTGCTAGAGATTCGGACAGGTTAGCCTACGAGCAGTACTTC. Amino acids: CSARDSDRLAYEQYF.

This clonotype was counted many times. CDR3 region: CATSRDLVRTDTQYF. CDR3 sequence (DNA): TGTGCCACCAGCAGGGACTTAGTTCGCACAGATACGCAGTATTTT. This chain joins TRBV15 and TRBJ2-3; D is perhaps TRBD2 (5 bases). V was shortened by 3 bases and J by 1 base, with 11 bases between the two germline ends. This CDR3 has 15 amino acids. CDR1 and CDR2 from the germline V gene are LNHNV and YYDKDF (reference sequence). The variable domain in full, completed from reference TRBV15 and TRBJ2-3, reads DAMVIQNPRYQVTQFGKPVTLSCSQTLNHNVMYWYQQKSSQAPKLLFHYYDKDFNNEADTPDNFQSRRPNTSFCFLDIRSPGLGDTAMYLCATSRDLVRTDTQYFGPGTRLTVL.

The J gene is TRBJ2-7, the V gene TRBV20-1, with TRBD1 as a possible D gene (6 bases). V was clipped by 5 bases and J by 0 bases, with 17 bases between them. The germline V gene has CDR1 DFQATT and CDR2 SNEGSKA (reference sequence). CDR3 length equals 15 residues. This chain's CDR3 is CSAALRNRASYEQYF. CDR3 bases: TGCAGTGCTGCCCTCCGTAACAGGGCCTCCTACGAGCAGTACTTC.

This clonotype has a count of ten or more. The CDR3 DNA is TGTGCCAGCAGTTACTCTTCAGGGCTGAACACCGGGGAGCTGTTTTTT. Its translation is CASSYSSGLNTGELFF. This chain connects TRBV6-5 to TRBJ2-2; D possibly corresponds to TRBD1 (5 bases). The CDR3 extends over 16 amino acids. The germline gives CDR1 MNHEY, CDR2 SVGAGI. V was cut by 0 bases and J by 1 base, with 9 bases left in between.

The V call is TRBV5-6, the J call TRBJ2-7; tentative D call: TRBD1 (5 bases). This CDR3 is 15 amino acids long. Germline V lookup: CDR1 SGHDT, CDR2 YYEEEE. V lost 3 bases to trimming and J lost 3 bases, with 16 bases between them. CDR3 DNA sequence: TGTGCCAGCAGCTCACCTGACAGATCCCACTACGAGCAGTACTTC. This gives the protein CASSSPDRSHYEQYF.

This clonotype appeared a few times. The chain uses TRBV6-5 and TRBJ1-2; a weak D match, TRBD1 (5 bases). V was clipped by 2 bases and J by 6 bases, with 13 bases between them. Germline CDR1 is MNHEY and CDR2 is SVGAGI. The CDR3 runs to 14 residues. This CDR3 is CASSYRGLVDGYTF. CDR3 coding DNA: TGTGCCAGCAGTTACCGGGGACTCGTGGATGGCTACACCTTC.

This clonotype appeared many times. The V gene is TRBV20-1, the J gene TRBJ1-2; possible D gene TRBD1, 6 bases. Between the trimmed V and J ends, which lost 3 bases and 4 bases, there was a span of 15 bases. This CDR3 comprises 14 residues. Germline V gives CDR1 DFQATT, CDR2 SNEGSKA (reference sequence). The CDR3 nucleotides read TGCAGTGCTAGGAGTGAGGGGGGAGTCTATGGCTACACCTTC. This sequence encodes CSARSEGGVYGYTF.

The table lists this clonotype with many counts. The CDR3 loop reads CASRRGESQPQHF. CDR3 bases: TGTGCCAGCAGGCGGGGAGAGTCTCAGCCCCAGCATTTT. V is TRBV6-1 and J is TRBJ1-5; no firm D call. This CDR3 has 13 residues. Trimming stripped 6 bases from V and 6 bases from J, with 12 bases between. Germline CDR1 and CDR2: MNHNS and SASEGT.

This clonotype has at least ten counts. The chain joins TRBV6-2 or TRBV6-3 to TRBJ2-7; D possibly corresponds to TRBD2 (5 bases). The CDR3 runs 13 residues. The germline gives CDR1 MNHEY, CDR2 SVGEGT. V lost 4 bases, J lost 3 bases, and 10 bases lay in between. CDR3 sequence (DNA): TGTGCCAGCAGTTTTACAGCGGTCTACGAGCAGTACTTC. It encodes CASSFTAVYEQYF.

This sequence joins TRBV19 and TRBJ2-7, with 8 bases matching TRBD2. The junction had 11 bases not matched to a gene; V was cut back by 5 bases and J by 5 bases. From germline, CDR1 is LNHDA and CDR2 SQIVND (reference sequence). This CDR3 region has 15 residues. The CDR3: CASSYQGLGVHEQYF. In DNA form, the CDR3 reads TGTGCCAGTAGTTATCAGGGACTAGGGGTCCACGAGCAGTACTTC.

Many counts were recorded for this clonotype. The chain links TRBV12-3 or TRBV12-4 to TRBJ2-7; 7 bases line up with TRBD2. V shed 3 bases and J 12 bases; nucleotides not matched to a gene: 5. The CDR3 sequence is 11 residues long. As DNA, the CDR3 is TGTGCCAGCAGTTTGGGGACTATTACGTACTTC. Encoded protein: CASSLGTITYF.

This clonotype came up many times. The chain uses TRBV6-5 and TRBJ2-2, with TRBD2 matching 11 bases. This CDR3 spans 16 amino acids. Germline CDR1 is MNHEY and CDR2 is SVGAGI. V was pared by 6 bases and J by 5 bases, with 8 bases of the junction left unmatched. The CDR3 nucleotides are TGTGCCAGCAGCGCGGGACTAGCGGTGCCGACCGGGGAGCTGTTTTTT. This encodes CASSAGLAVPTGELFF.

This clonotype showed up just a few times. The chain has TRBV5-1 and TRBJ2-2, with a possible D match to TRBD1 (5 bases). The CDR3 has 16 amino acids. Germline CDR1 is SGHRS and CDR2 is YFSETQ. V lost 0 bases, J lost 0 bases, and 9 bases lay in between. CDR3: CASSLARAANTGELFF. For the CDR3, the DNA is TGCGCCAGCAGCTTGGCCAGGGCAGCGAACACCGGGGAGCTGTTTTTT.

The table lists this clonotype with many counts. This chain connects TRBV7-2 to TRBJ2-7, with TRBD1 matching 7 bases. CDR1 and CDR2 from the germline V gene are SGHTA and FQGNSA. This CDR3 has 14 residues. Trimming removed 5 bases from V and 3 bases from J; junction bases left unmatched: 7. In DNA, the CDR3 is TGTGCCAGCAGCAAGGGGGCAGCGGACTACGAGCAGTACTTC. Translated: CASSKGAADYEQYF.

This clonotype was found a few times. This chain connects TRBV16 to TRBJ1-1; D may be TRBD1 (6 bases). Trimming removed 3 bases at V and 1 base at J, with 9 bases between. Germline V gene data show CDR1 as KGHSY and CDR2 as FQNENV. This CDR3 is built from 14 residues. As DNA, the CDR3 is TGTGCCAGCAGCCATTTCAGGGGGAACACTGAAGCTTTCTTT. Its protein is CASSHFRGNTEAFF.

This clonotype was seen repeatedly, ten times or more. The chain combines TRBV6-5 with TRBJ2-7, with D tentatively TRBD1 or TRBD2 (5 bases each). The CDR3 has 17 amino acids. V lost 0 bases and J 6 bases, leaving 21 bases between the germline ends. Germline V gives CDR1 MNHEY, CDR2 SVGAGI. CDR3 nucleotide sequence: TGTGCCAGCAGTTACTCGAAACTCCGACAGCGAGGAGGCGAGCAGTACTTC. Its protein is CASSYSKLRQRGGEQYF.

This clonotype was recorded many times. This chain connects TRBV6-2 or TRBV6-3 to TRBJ1-5; TRBD1 aligns across 10 bases. Trimming took 2 bases from V and 2 from J; bases not matched to a gene: 12. The CDR3 is made up of 19 amino acids. Germline values: CDR1 MNHEY, CDR2 SVGEGT. As DNA, the CDR3 is TGTGCCAGCAGTTACAGGAGGACAGGGGGGGTGATGGGCAATCAGCCCCAGCATTTT. Residues: CASSYRRTGGVMGNQPQHF.

This clonotype was counted at least ten times. The chain links TRBV24-1 to TRBJ1-1, with TRBD1 as a possible D gene (5 bases). Trimming removed 8 bases at V and 3 bases at J, with 12 bases between. The CDR3 runs 13 residues. The germline CDR1 and CDR2 sequences are KGHDR and SFDVKD. For the CDR3, the DNA is TGTGCCACCAAGCGCGACAGCCACACTGAAGCTTTCTTT. Encoded protein: CATKRDSHTEAFF.